These T cell receptor beta chains were read from a single sample in a study of T cells in Graves' hyperthyroidism and ophthalmopathy. TCRdb passed the multiplex PCR reads through MiXCR, listing each CDR3 protein once. The table records hundreds of thousands of distinct CDR3 sequences, under 25% of them present only once. The specimen sequenced was blood. The origin of the receptors is a man aged 25-45 years with Graves' ophthalmopathy. Each CDR3 is given with its conserved first and last residue. Each record gives: V gene, J gene, D gene, clone size, CDR3 DNA, CDR3 protein. D genes are given only for firm matches. Clone size is stated in some rows and not others, as once, few, many or a class when expanded.

TRBV30	TRBJ2-7	NA	few	TGTGCCTGGAGTGCTGTATGGCACTCCCCCTACGAGCAGCACTTC	CAWSAVWHSPYEQHF
TRBV3-1	TRBJ1-3	TRBD1	many	TGTGCCAGTGGGACAGGTTCCCGCTCTGGAAACACCATATATTTT	CASGTGSRSGNTIYF
TRBV28	TRBJ1-2	TRBD1	many	TGTGCCAGCAGAACACAGGGGGAAGCTTACGGCTACACCTTC	CASRTQGEAYGYTF
TRBV5-1	TRBJ2-7	TRBD2	NA	TGCGCCAGCAGCTTGAGTCCTAGCGGGAGGGAGAGCCCCTACGAGCAGTACTTC	CASSLSPSGRESPYEQYF
TRBV27	TRBJ2-5	NA	NA	TGTGCCAGCAGTTTATCGATGGGGCGTAGCGGTGAAGAGACCCAGTACTTC	CASSLSMGRSGEETQYF
TRBV4-1	TRBJ2-2	NA	NA	TGCGCCAGCAGCCAGAACAGGGATAATACCGGGGAGCTGTTTTTT	CASSQNRDNTGELFF
TRBV28	TRBJ1-2	NA	few	TGTGCCAGCAGTTTATCCCGGGGCCAGGTCCGCTATGGCTACACCTTC	CASSLSRGQVRYGYTF
TRBV4-1	TRBJ2-1	TRBD2	NA	TGCGCCAGCAGCCAAGGCGGTCTCGAGGCTAGCGGAAGCGGAGAGCAGTTCTTC	CASSQGGLEASGSGEQFF
TRBV10-3	TRBJ1-1	NA	NA	TGTGCCATCAGTGAAGAAAGGAGTTGGACTGAAGCTTTCTTT	CAISEERSWTEAFF
TRBV18	TRBJ2-3	TRBD2	NA	TGTGCCAGCTCACCAGGACTAGCGGGGGTTGGGACAGATACGCAGTATTTT	CASSPGLAGVGTDTQYF
TRBV13	TRBJ1-5	NA	few	TGTGCCAGCAGCAAGGGGGGGTTAAATCAGCCCCAGCATTTT	CASSKGGLNQPQHF
TRBV30	TRBJ2-7	TRBD1	many	TGTGCCGAGAGACGACAGGGAACCTACGAGCAGTACTTC	CAERRQGTYEQYF
TRBV20-1	TRBJ2-7	NA	NA	TGCAGTGCTAGAGATGGGGCCCCTTGGGAGCAGTACTTC	CSARDGAPWEQYF
TRBV9	TRBJ2-7	NA	few	TGTGCCAGCAGCCCCGGGGGCGAAATGGGGGAGCAGTACTTC	CASSPGGEMGEQYF
TRBV7-8	TRBJ2-2	TRBD2	few	TGTGCCAGCAGCTTAGCGCCCATCTTAGCGGGAGGCCACACCGGGGAGCTGTTTTTT	CASSLAPILAGGHTGELFF
TRBV5-6	TRBJ2-3	NA	many	TGTGCCAGCAGCACTGCGCCGCTAGCCCGCACAGATACGCAGTATTTT	CASSTAPLARTDTQYF
TRBV20-1	TRBJ2-7	NA	NA	TGCAGTGCCAGGCTACCTGAAGCAGGAACCGAGCAGTACTTC	CSARLPEAGTEQYF
TRBV6-2/TRBV6-3	TRBJ2-7	TRBD2	few	TGTGCCAGCAGTTACTCTGGCGGGAGGGCCTACGAGCAGTACTTC	CASSYSGGRAYEQYF
TRBV6-2/TRBV6-3	TRBJ2-3	TRBD2	few	TGTGCCAGCAGTTACGCGACTAGCGGGAGGGCCGGGGATACGCAGTATTTT	CASSYATSGRAGDTQYF
TRBV28	TRBJ1-1	TRBD1	NA	TGTGCCAGCAGCCCTGACAGGGGGCAGTCAGCTTTCTTT	CASSPDRGQSAFF